What follows are 9 T cell receptor beta chains derived from one specimen sequenced in a study of cytomegalovirus exposure and HLA in healthy donors. It was with 60 Vbeta and 13 Jbeta primers that the PCR ran. Libraries were prepared by immunoSEQ multiplex PCR; TCRdb keeps only in-frame clonotypes and omits some of them. This sample has roughly 200,000 clones, with around four fifths found just once. Input material: PBMCs. The origin of the receptors is a woman between 55 and 75 years old in good health and CMV-seropositive.

This clone was seen just once. In DNA, the CDR3 is TGCGCCAGCAGCTTGGTAGGTAGCGGACCCTACGAGCAGTACTTC. Translation gives CASSLVGSGPYEQYF. The chain employs TRBV5-1 and TRBJ2-5; a possible D gene is TRBD2 (6 bases). The DNA end lines up better with TRBJ2-7; the J call may be wrong. Germline V gene data show CDR1 as SGHRS and CDR2 as YFSETQ. The CDR3 covers 15 residues.

The rearrangement uses TRBV6-5 and TRBJ1-1; D ambiguous. CDR3 size: 14 residues. Trimming shortened V by 0 bases and J by 1 base, and 6 bases separated the two germline ends. Germline V gene lookup returns CDR1 MNHEY and CDR2 SVGAGI. This CDR3 is CASSYSGRNTEAFF. Written as DNA, the CDR3 is TGTGCCAGCAGTTACTCGGGGAGGAACACTGAAGCTTTCTTT.

The DNA of the CDR3 is TGTGCCAGCAGCCAAGATGAGGGGGCTGAAGCTTTCTTT. Encoded protein: CASSQDEGAEAFF. The chain uses TRBV4-2 and TRBJ1-1, with D maybe TRBD1 (6 bases). Trimming cost V 0 bases and J 6 bases, with 8 bases left between them. The length of the CDR3 is 13 residues. From germline, CDR1 is LGHNA and CDR2 YNFKEQ.

Comment on this clone: The sample holds other DNA sequences that translate to the same CDR3. The CDR3 reads CASSLTGNQETQYF. In nucleotides, the CDR3 is TGCGCCAGCAGCTTAACCGGGAACCAAGAGACCCAGTACTTC. The genes are TRBV5-1 and TRBJ2-5, with a possible D match to TRBD2 (5 bases). Between the trimmed V and J ends, which lost 2 bases and 0 bases, there was a span of 8 bases. In germline, CDR1 is SGHRS, CDR2 YFSETQ. This CDR3 spans 14 amino acids. Full variable domain (remainder filled in from reference TRBV5-1 and TRBJ2-5): KAGVTQTPRYLIKTRGQQVTLSCSPISGHRSVSWYQQTPGQGLQFLFEYFSETQRNKGNFPGRFSGRQFSNSRSEMNVSTLELGDSALYLCASSLTGNQETQYFGPGTRLLVL.

The V and J genes are TRBV28 and TRBJ1-2, with D tentatively TRBD1 (5 bases). Trimming took off 8 bases at V and 8 bases at J, with 15 bases between the two ends. CDR1 MDHEN and CDR2 SYDVKM come from the germline V gene. CDR3 size: 12 residues. The CDR3 DNA sequence: TGTGCCAGCCGCGGGGCACTGGCCGGCTACACCTTC. Its translation: CASRGALAGYTF.

This clone was seen more than once but under ten times. This chain joins TRBV28 and TRBJ2-1, with 7 bases that match TRBD2. The CDR3 length is 13 residues. From germline, CDR1 is MDHEN and CDR2 SYDVKM. V was clipped by 3 bases and J by 7 bases; unmatched bases: 3. CDR3 region: CASSFVLANEQFF. The CDR3 DNA is TGTGCCAGCAGTTTCGTACTAGCGAATGAGCAGTTCTTC. The entire variable domain, with the rest obtained from reference TRBV28 and TRBJ2-1, is as follows: DVKVTQSSRYLVKRTGEKVFLECVQDMDHENMFWYRQDPGLGLRLIYFSYDVKMKEKGDIPEGYSVSREKKERFSLILESASTNQTSMYLCASSFVLANEQFFGPGTRLTVL.

This rearrangement joins TRBV5-1 to TRBJ2-5, with TRBD2 identical over 9 bases. The length of the CDR3 is 17 residues. Per the germline V gene, CDR1 is SGHRS and CDR2 is YFSETQ. V lost 4 bases to trimming and J lost 4 bases; unmatched junction nucleotides: 14. Here the CDR3 DNA reads TGCGCCAGCAGCCTCAGGGTAACAGCGGGGGGATTAGAGACCCAGTACTTC. This encodes CASSLRVTAGGLETQYF.

This clone was picked up one time. J is TRBJ1-2 and V is TRBV18; D is unclear. Trimming took off 3 bases at V and 6 bases at J, with 11 bases between the two ends. The CDR3 length is 13 residues. In germline, CDR1 is KGHSH, CDR2 LQKENI. CDR3 protein: CASSPGRRDGYTF. The CDR3 DNA is TGTGCCAGCTCACCTGGCAGGCGAGATGGCTACACCTTC.

CDR3 nucleotides: TGTGCCAGCAGTGTTCACAGGGGGCCGGAAGATACGCAGTATTTT. Translation gives CASSVHRGPEDTQYF. The chain links TRBV6-1 to TRBJ2-3; TRBD1 matches at 9 bases. The length of the CDR3 is 15 residues. The junction had 7 bases not matched to a gene; V was cut back by 4 bases and J by 5 bases. Germline V gene sequence: CDR1 MNHNS, CDR2 SASEGT.